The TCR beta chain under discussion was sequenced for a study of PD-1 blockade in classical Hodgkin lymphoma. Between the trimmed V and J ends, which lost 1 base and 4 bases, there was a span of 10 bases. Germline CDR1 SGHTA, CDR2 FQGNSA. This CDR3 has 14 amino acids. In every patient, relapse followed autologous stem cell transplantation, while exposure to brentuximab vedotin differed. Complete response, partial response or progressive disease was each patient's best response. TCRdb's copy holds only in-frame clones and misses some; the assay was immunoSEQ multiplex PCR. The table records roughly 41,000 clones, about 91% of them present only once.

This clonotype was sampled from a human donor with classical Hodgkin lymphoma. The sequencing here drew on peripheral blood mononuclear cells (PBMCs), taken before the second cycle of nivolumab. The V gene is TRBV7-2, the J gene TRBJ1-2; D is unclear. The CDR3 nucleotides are TGTGCCAGCAGCTTAGAAGGCAGCCCCTATGGCTACACCTTC. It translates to CASSLEGSPYGYTF. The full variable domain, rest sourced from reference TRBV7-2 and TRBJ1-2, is GAGVSQSPSNKVTEKGKDVELRCDPISGHTALYWYRQSLGQGLEFLIYFQGNSAPDKSGLPSDRFSAERTGGSVSTLTIQRTQQEDSAVYLCASSLEGSPYGYTFGSGTRLTVV.